This T cell receptor beta chain was observed in a study of PD-L1 blockade in urothelial cancer. Study at large: The study started patients on atezolizumab in about 2014, giving 1,200 mg intravenously every 3 weeks.

With 5 bases removed from V and 7 bases from J, the gap between germline ends came to 21 bases. The germline gives CDR1 SGHDN, CDR2 FVKESK. The CDR3 runs 16 residues. TCRdb's table, derived via immunoSEQ multiplex PCR, lists solely in-frame clones and lacks some. The data hold about 35,000 clones, with about a third observed a single time. The sequenced sample was tumor tissue, obtained before atezolizumab (anti-PD-L1) treatment. The TCR originated in a man aged 55 to 70 with urothelial cancer. V is TRBV14 and J is TRBJ2-1; no clear D. The CDR3 here is CASSKWGLGSVNEQFF. CDR3 DNA: TGTGCCAGCAGCAAATGGGGTTTGGGGTCAGTAAATGAGCAGTTCTTC. Filled out from reference TRBV14 and TRBJ2-1, the complete variable domain reads EAGVTQFPSHSVIEKGQTVTLRCDPISGHDNLYWYRRVMGKEIKFLLHFVKESKQDESGMPNNRFLAERTGGTYSTLKVQPAELEDSGVYFCASSKWGLGSVNEQFFGPGTRLTVL.